This record covers a single T cell receptor beta chain. The sample belongs to a study of blood T cell repertoires in COVID-19. Whole-study context: Acute and convalescent COVID-19 samples came from the United States, Italy and Spain.

Per germline, CDR1 SGHRS and CDR2 YFSETQ. The CDR3 length is 15 residues. V was trimmed by 4 bases and J by 5 bases, leaving 18 bases between them. Method: immunoSEQ multiplex PCR; TCRdb's copy keeps in-frame clones and lacks some. The repertoire holds roughly 150,000 clones, with about 85% as singletons. This TCR came from a man older than 75 with COVID-19, enrolled during active disease. The sequenced sample was peripheral blood. The chain is built from TRBV5-1 and TRBJ1-1; D is perhaps TRBD1 (6 bases). CDR3 in amino acids: CASSRQGNSGTEAFF. As DNA, the CDR3 is TGCGCCAGCAGCCGCCAGGGGAACTCGGGGACTGAAGCTTTCTTT.